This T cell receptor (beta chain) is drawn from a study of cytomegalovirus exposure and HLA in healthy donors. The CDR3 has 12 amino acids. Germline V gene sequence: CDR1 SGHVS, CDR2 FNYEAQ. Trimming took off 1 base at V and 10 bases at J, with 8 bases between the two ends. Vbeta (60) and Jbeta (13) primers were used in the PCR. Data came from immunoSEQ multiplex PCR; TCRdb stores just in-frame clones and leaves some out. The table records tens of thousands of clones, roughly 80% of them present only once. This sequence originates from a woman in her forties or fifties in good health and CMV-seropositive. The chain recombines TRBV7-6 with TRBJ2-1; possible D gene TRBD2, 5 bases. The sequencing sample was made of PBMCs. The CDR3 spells CASSLEDWEQFF. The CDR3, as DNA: TGTGCCAGCAGCTTAGAGGACTGGGAGCAGTTCTTC.